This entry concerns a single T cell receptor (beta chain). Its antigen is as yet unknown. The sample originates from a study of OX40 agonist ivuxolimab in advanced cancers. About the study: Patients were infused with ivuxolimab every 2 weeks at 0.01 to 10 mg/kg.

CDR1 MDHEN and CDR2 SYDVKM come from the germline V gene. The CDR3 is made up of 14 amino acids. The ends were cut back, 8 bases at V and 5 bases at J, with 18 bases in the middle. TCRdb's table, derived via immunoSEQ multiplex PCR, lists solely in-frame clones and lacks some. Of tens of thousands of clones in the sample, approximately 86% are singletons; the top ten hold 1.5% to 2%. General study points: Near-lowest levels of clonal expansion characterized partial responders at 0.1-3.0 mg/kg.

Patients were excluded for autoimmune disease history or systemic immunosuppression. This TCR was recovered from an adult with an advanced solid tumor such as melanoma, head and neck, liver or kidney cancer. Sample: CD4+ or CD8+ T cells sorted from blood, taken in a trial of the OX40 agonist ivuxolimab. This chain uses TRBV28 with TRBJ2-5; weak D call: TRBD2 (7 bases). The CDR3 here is CASHPRGRGETQYF. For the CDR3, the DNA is TGTGCCAGCCACCCCCGGGGGCGGGGGGAGACCCAGTACTTC.